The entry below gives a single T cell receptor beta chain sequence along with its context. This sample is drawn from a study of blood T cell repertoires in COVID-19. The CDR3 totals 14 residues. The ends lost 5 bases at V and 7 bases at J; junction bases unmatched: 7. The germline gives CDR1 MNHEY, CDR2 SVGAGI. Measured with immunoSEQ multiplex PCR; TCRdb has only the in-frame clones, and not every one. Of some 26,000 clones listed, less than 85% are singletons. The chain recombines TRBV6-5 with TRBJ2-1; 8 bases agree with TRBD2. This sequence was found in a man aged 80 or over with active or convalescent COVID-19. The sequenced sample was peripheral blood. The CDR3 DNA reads TGTGCCAGCAGTCCAACTGGACTAGCAAATGAGCAGTTCTTC. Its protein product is CASSPTGLANEQFF.